The clone carrying this T cell receptor beta chain has a handful of counts. Amplified TCR beta CDR3 regions were obtained using RNA transcripts as template. A first-round RT-PCR used HTBI primers, followed by a second-round multiplex PCR. TCRdb reprocessed the multiplex PCR reads via MiXCR and lists one record per CDR3 protein. The sample lists 350,000 to 400,000 distinct CDR3 sequences, 15% seen once, with roughly 7% in the top ten. This sample was included in a study of Graves' ophthalmopathy and Graves' hyperthyroidism. V was trimmed by 2 bases and J by 4 bases, leaving 11 bases between them. This CDR3 has 14 residues.

This sequence originates from a young woman with stable Graves' hyperthyroidism. The genes are TRBV12-3 or TRBV12-4 and TRBJ1-2; D may be TRBD1 (6 bases). Sequenced: peripheral blood. CDR3 sequence (DNA): TGTGCCAGCAGTTTAAGCGGACAGATCTATGGCTACACCTTC. Encoded protein: CASSLSGQIYGYTF.